The source of this T cell receptor beta chain is a study of T cell responses to AZD1222 COVID-19 vaccine. Whole-study results and caveats: None of the repertoires were sampled until the peak T cell response had passed.

Profiled with immunoSEQ multiplex PCR; TCRdb holds only in-frame clones, not every one. The table includes approximately 210,000 clones, about 95% detected once. Note on this clone: Its target is not known.

CDR1 and CDR2 from the germline V gene are SGHTA and FQGTGA. Deletions cut 5 bases from V and 3 bases from J, with 16 bases between. The CDR3 loop spans 15 amino acids. Sequencing was performed on peripheral blood, taken 28 days after the second dose of the MenACWY control vaccine. The clonotype was recovered from an adult who received the MenACWY meningococcal vaccine as a control. This chain uses TRBV7-3 with TRBJ1-2; D is perhaps TRBD1 (5 bases). For the CDR3, the DNA is TGTGCCAGCAGCCCCGCCGGGGGAGTTTACTATGGCTACACCTTC. It translates to CASSPAGGVYYGYTF.